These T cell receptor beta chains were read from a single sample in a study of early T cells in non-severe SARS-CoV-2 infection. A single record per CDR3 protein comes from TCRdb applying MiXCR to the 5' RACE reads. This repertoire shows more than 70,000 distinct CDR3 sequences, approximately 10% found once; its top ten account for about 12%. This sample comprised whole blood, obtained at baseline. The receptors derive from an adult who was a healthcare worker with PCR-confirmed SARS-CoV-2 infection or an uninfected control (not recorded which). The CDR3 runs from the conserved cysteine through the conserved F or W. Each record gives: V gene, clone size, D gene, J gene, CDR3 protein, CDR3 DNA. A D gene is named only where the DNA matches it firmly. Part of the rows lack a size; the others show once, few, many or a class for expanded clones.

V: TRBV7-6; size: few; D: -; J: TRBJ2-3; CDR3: CASSLVSRLASLSTDTQYF; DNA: TGTGCCAGCAGCTTAGTCAGTCGGCTGGCCTCCCTTAGCACAGATACGCAGTATTTT
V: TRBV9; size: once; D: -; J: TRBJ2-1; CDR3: CASSVDGAVDDEQFF; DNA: TGTGCCAGCAGCGTAGATGGGGCTGTTGACGATGAGCAGTTCTTC
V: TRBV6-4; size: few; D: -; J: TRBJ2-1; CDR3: CASSDSAGHNEQFF; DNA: TGTGCCAGCAGTGACTCCGCAGGCCACAATGAGCAGTTCTTC
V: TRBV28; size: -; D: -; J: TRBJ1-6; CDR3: CASSFETVHNSPLHF; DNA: TGTGCCAGCAGTTTCGAGACGGTTCATAATTCACCCCTCCACTTT
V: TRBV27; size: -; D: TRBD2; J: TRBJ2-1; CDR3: CASSTEAVAGGEYNEQFF; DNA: TGTGCCAGCAGTACGGAGGCGGTAGCGGGGGGTGAGTACAATGAGCAGTTCTTC
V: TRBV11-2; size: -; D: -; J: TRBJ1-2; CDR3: CASSLEGIGSGYTF; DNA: TGTGCCAGCAGCTTGGAGGGGATCGGGAGCGGCTACACCTTC
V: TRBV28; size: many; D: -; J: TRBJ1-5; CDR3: CASSLTASRQPQHF; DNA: TGTGCCAGCAGTTTAACGGCCTCCAGGCAGCCCCAGCATTTT
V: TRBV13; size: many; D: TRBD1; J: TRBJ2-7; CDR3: CASSPGTGMRDYEQYF; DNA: TGTGCCAGCAGCCCAGGGACAGGGATGAGGGACTACGAGCAGTACTTC
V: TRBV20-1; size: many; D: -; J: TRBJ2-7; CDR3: CSARQSRAYEQYF; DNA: TGCAGTGCCCGGCAATCAAGGGCCTACGAGCAGTACTTC
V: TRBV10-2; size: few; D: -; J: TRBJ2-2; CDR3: CASSEPPGAIAGELFF; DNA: TGCGCCAGCAGTGAGCCACCTGGGGCGATCGCCGGGGAGCTGTTTTTT
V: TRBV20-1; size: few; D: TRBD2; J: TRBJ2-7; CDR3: CSARGGREQYF; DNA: TGCAGTGCTCGCGGGGGGCGCGAGCAGTACTTC